The present T cell receptor beta chain was sequenced within a study of blood T cells in healthy people across ages. Regarding the study as a whole: Unsorted PBMC input precluded a conclusive naive versus antigen-experienced comparison.

V was clipped by 4 bases and J by 4 bases, with 6 bases between them. Germline values: CDR1 LGHDT, CDR2 YNNKEL (reference sequence). The length of the CDR3 is 12 residues. Approximately 9 milliliters of peripheral blood were drawn from each donor into EDTA-treated tubes. A remark on this clonotype: Its specificity is not known.

Combining a sample-barcoded 5' primer with a J-beta primer mix, a second PCR ran for roughly 7 to 12 cycles. Every molecule of cDNA carried a tag from a template-switch adaptor with 12 random nucleotides. MiXCR, applied by TCRdb to the 5' RACE reads, yields one record per CDR3 protein. The sample includes approximately 790,000 distinct CDR3 sequences, around 62% seen only once; the top ten take 25% to 30%. The chain joins TRBV3-1 to TRBJ2-3; D remains ambiguous. The TCR originated in a man aged 30 to 39 in good health. Sequenced input: blood. The CDR3 DNA reads TGTGCCAGCAGCCTCATGTCAGATACGCAGTATTTT. As protein: CASSLMSDTQYF.